The following is a T cell receptor (beta chain) sequence with its context. The antigen is unknown. Germline V gene sequence: CDR1 SGDLS, CDR2 YYNGEE. V was pared by 4 bases and J by 5 bases, with 5 bases of the junction left unmatched. The CDR3 consists of 16 residues. This entry is derived from a study of neoadjuvant nivolumab and ipilimumab in lung cancer. Study context: Nivolumab 3 mg/kg was given days 1, 15 and 29, plus ipilimumab 1 mg/kg day 1 in combination.

Overall study findings and caveats: TCR richness and clonality were higher in tumors than adjacent uninvolved lung. Resected-tumor TCR richness correlated positively with pretherapy blood richness.

Some clones are missing from TCRdb's copy, which holds only in-frame ones; the method was immunoSEQ multiplex PCR. The sample shows about 29,000 clones, more than 75% of them seen only once. The source is an adult with non-small cell lung cancer. Here the sequenced sample was tumor tissue, taken after neoadjuvant nivolumab, alone or with ipilimumab, at or shortly before surgery. The rearrangement links TRBV9 to TRBJ2-3; 15 bases are shared with TRBD2. DNA of the CDR3: TGTGCCAGCAGCCCCGGACTAGCGGGGGGGATAGATACGCAGTATTTT. This sequence encodes CASSPGLAGGIDTQYF.